This TCR beta chain emerged from a study of control samples from healthy donors and cancer patients. V lost 4 bases and J lost 1, with 16 bases in between. CDR1 and CDR2 from the germline V gene are LGHNA and YSLEER. This CDR3 comprises 17 residues. This table comes from immunoSEQ multiplex PCR, and its TCRdb copy is limited to in-frame clones, with some not included. The sample consists of roughly 150,000 clones, 90% to 95% of them appearing once. The sequence was obtained from a man aged 18 to 30 in good health. Sequenced input: blood. The chain recombines TRBV4-3 with TRBJ2-2, with a weak D call TRBD2 (5 bases). CDR3 nucleotides: TGCGCCAGCAGCCCTGCTGCGGACTGGATGAACACCGGGGAGCTGTTTTTT. Translated: CASSPAADWMNTGELFF.